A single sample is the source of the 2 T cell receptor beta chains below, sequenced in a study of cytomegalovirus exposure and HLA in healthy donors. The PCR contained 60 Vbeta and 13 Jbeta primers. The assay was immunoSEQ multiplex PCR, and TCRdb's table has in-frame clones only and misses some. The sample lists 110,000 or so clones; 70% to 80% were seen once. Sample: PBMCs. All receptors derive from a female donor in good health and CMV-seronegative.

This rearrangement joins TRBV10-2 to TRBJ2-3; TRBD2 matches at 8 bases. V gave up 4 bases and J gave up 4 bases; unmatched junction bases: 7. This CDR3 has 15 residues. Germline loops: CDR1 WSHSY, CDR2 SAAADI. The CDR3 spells CASSARRGGPDTQYF. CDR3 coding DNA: TGCGCCAGCAGTGCACGCCGGGGGGGTCCAGATACGCAGTATTTT.

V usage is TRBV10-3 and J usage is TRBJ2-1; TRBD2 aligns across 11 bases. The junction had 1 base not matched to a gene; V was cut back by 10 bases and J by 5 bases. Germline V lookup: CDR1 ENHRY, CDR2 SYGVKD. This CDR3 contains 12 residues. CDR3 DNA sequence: TGTGCCACGGGACTAGCGGACAATGAGCAGTTCTTC. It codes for CATGLADNEQFF.